Shown below are 3 T cell receptor beta chains from a single sample sequenced in a study of shared clonotypes between healthy human individuals. It was CD45RO-negative cells, positively selected for CCR7, that made up naive CD8 cells, with terminally differentiated effector memory CD45RA+ cells excluded. The assay was immunoSEQ multiplex PCR, and TCRdb's table has in-frame clones only and misses some. In the table there are around 2.1 million clones, roughly 91% of which are singletons. The sample taken for sequencing was naive CD8+ T cells from PBMCs. These TCRs come from a man younger than 30 in good health. Some clones in this sample may be carry-over from other donors' samples.

This chain joins TRBV9 and TRBJ2-7; TRBD1 matches 7 bases. V dropped 4 bases and J dropped 4; count of bases not matched to a gene: 11. CDR3 size: 15 residues. Germline V CDR1 and CDR2: SGDLS, YYNGEE. In nucleotides, the CDR3 is TGTGCCAGCAGCAGCAGACAGGGCGGTCAGTACGAGCAGTACTTC. This gives the protein CASSSRQGGQYEQYF. The full variable domain, completed using reference TRBV9 and TRBJ2-7, is DSGVTQTPKHLITATGQRVTLRCSPRSGDLSVYWYQQSLDQGLQFLIQYYNGEERAKGNILERFSAQQFPDLHSELNLSSLELGDSALYFCASSSRQGGQYEQYFGPGTRLTVT.

The chain combines TRBV30 with TRBJ1-1; TRBD1 aligns across 8 bases. V shed 0 bases, J shed 7 bases, and the junction held 10 bases outside the gene matches. This CDR3 region has 15 residues. From germline, CDR1 is GTSNPN and CDR2 SVGIG (reference sequence). Written as DNA, the CDR3 is TGTGCCTGGAGTGTACAGGGGGAGAGGCGCGTTGAAGCTTTCTTT. It translates to CAWSVQGERRVEAFF.

The chain recombines TRBV27 with TRBJ2-1; weak D call: TRBD1 (7 bases). The CDR3 has 14 residues. Per the germline V gene, CDR1 is MNHEY and CDR2 is SMNVEV (reference sequence). Between the trimmed V and J ends, which lost 4 bases and 8 bases, there was a span of 15 bases. In nucleotides, the CDR3 is TGTGCCAGCAGTTCCAGGGGGGCCGAAGATGAGCAGTTCTTC. Encoded protein: CASSSRGAEDEQFF.